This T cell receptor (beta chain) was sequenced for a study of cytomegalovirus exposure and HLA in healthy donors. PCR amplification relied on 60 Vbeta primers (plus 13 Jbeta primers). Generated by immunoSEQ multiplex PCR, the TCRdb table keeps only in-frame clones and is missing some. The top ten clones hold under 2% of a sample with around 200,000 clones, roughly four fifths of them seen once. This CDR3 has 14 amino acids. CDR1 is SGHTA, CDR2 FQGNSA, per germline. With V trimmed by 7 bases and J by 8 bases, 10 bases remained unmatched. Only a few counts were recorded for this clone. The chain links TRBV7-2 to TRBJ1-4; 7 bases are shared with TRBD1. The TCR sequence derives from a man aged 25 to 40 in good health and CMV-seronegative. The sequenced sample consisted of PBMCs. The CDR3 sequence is CASNTNGQEEKLFF. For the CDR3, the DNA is TGTGCCAGCAACACGAATGGACAGGAGGAAAAACTGTTTTTT.